This T cell receptor (beta chain) was sequenced during a study of blood T cell repertoires in COVID-19. Study-wide context: The cDNA or gDNA used as material had been derived from T cells, B-cell-depleted T cells, or PBMCs.

CDR3 length: 14 amino acids. CDR1 is SEHNR and CDR2 is FQNEAQ in the germline V gene (reference sequence). Trimming removed 2 bases from V and 4 bases from J, with 8 bases in between. Only in-frame clones appear in the TCRdb table, and some are missing; sequencing was by immunoSEQ multiplex PCR. The data show 200,000 to 250,000 clones, almost 85% seen once. What was sequenced was peripheral blood. This TCR came from a middle-aged woman with acute or convalescent COVID-19. This chain links TRBV7-9 with TRBJ2-2, with D possibly TRBD1 on 5 matching bases. The CDR3 nucleotides read TGTGCCAGCAGCTTACCCACAGGCACCGGGGAGCTGTTTTTT. It specifies CASSLPTGTGELFF.